This TCR beta chain was recorded in a study of T cells in Graves' hyperthyroidism and ophthalmopathy. Overall study results and limits: Blood also held most thyroid clonotypes expanded beyond 0.001.

The CDR3 has 13 amino acids. Germline CDR1 reads DFQATT; CDR2 reads SNEGSKA (reference sequence). RNA transcripts were the template for amplifying TCR beta CDR3 regions. When the TCR CDR3 underwent first-round RT-PCR, the HTBI primer set was used. TCRdb passed the multiplex PCR reads through MiXCR, listing each CDR3 protein once. In the table there are 490,000 or so distinct CDR3 sequences, 20% of which are singletons. A Clinical Activity Score of at least 3, a NOSPECS grade of at least 4 and a duration under 3 months were recorded in the ophthalmopathy patients. Isolation of PBMCs was performed on around 9.8 ml fresh peripheral blood. Comment on this clonotype: What it binds is unknown. Germline and junction disagree at one end, which may indicate a read error.

The V and J genes are TRBV20-1 and TRBJ2-3, with D unclear. The clonotype originates from a man aged 35-49 years with Graves' ophthalmopathy. Input material: blood. For the CDR3, the DNA is TGCGGTGCTCCCACCTGGGAAACAGATACGCAGTATTTT. Translation gives CGAPTWETDTQYF.